The entry that follows covers one T cell receptor (beta chain) sequence. No cognate antigen has been identified for it. No base-level quality is on record; no much larger clone is a single base apart. Library preparation was by the immunoSEQ multiplex PCR assay. For the multiplex PCR, a mixture combining 60 forward primers for TCR Vbeta segments and 13 reverse primers for TCR Jbeta segments was used. Amplification of the CDR3 region of rearranged TCR beta genes was performed with a multiplex PCR assay on genomic DNA. The Illumina HiSeq System was used to sequence the amplified TCR beta libraries as 87-base-pair reads. From the authors' description of their analysis: A later analysis tallied about 77 million unique TCR beta chains across the roughly 610 repertoires, and some 10 million of those chains were shared by two or more donors. To remove PCR and sequencing errors, raw reads were error-corrected and collapsed into unique sequences using a nearest-neighbor algorithm that merged closely related sequences. Alignment of CDR3 sequences to IMGT reference sequences was used to assign V, D and J gene segments. For a sequence to be retained, a match of at least six nucleotides to both a V gene segment and a J gene segment was required. A rearrangement counted as productive if the CDR3 had no stop codons and remained in frame with V and J, and every other rearrangement counted as non-productive. Following IMGT convention, CDR3 was defined as the stretch from the second conserved V-encoded cysteine up to the conserved J-encoded phenylalanine. Sequences without an unambiguous match to a single V gene segment were excluded from the earlier analysis of 450 to 650 of the donors. In an earlier analysis of approximately 500 of the donors, a V segment was called functional when productive rearrangements were above 56.7%, and segregating when the standard deviation between donors exceeded 5%. A statistical classification framework was built to diagnose cytomegalovirus status from the catalog of TCR beta chain sequences. A later analysis assigned V and J genes by comparing TCR nucleotide sequences with IMGT/GENE-DB human TR gene sequences. A later analysis assigned CDR3 sequences and most-parsimonious VDJ recombination scenarios with the TCRdist pipeline. In a later analysis, every TCR beta chain was defined by the combination of its CDR3 amino acid sequence and its V-gene family, and reads without a unique V-gene family were dropped. As a way to deal with suspected cross-contamination and a sequencing artifact, a later analysis dropped 450 to 600 nucleotide sequences that were highly shared and had low generation probability. For each public chain, a later analysis derived a clonal expansion index from normalized ranks of inferred template counts within each repertoire. A later analysis computed generation probabilities with a VDJ recombination model fitted to out-of-frame rearrangements, and checked the results against IGoR. In a later analysis, TCR-TCR, TCR-HLA and TCR-CMV co-occurrence was scored with hypergeometric tests, and a repertoire-size bias correction was applied to TCR pairs. In a later analysis, false discovery rates were estimated by permuting HLA or CMV assignments 20 times. In a later analysis, co-occurring TCRs were grouped using DBSCAN, and TCRdist sequence similarity was added for clustering within HLA-allele-positive subsets. Co-occurrence clustering excluded repertoires with fewer than 30,000 or more than 120,000 public chains, plus five with anomalous nucleotide sharing. TCRdb retrieved this table from immuneACCESS and kept in-frame rearrangements only. Not all clones are present; in checked studies, unresolved V genes account for under half, and no reason is known for the remainder. Clonal size and the V and J genes are those of that table, whereas D and trimming came from the DNA. This sample has about 250,000 clones in its table, and 85% to 95% of those were observed once. Jointly, the top ten make up 1.5% to 2% of the sample.

This sample is drawn from a study of cytomegalovirus exposure and HLA in healthy donors (TCRdb year 2017). Describing the broader study: An earlier analysis of a few hundred of the donors reported about 300 Gb of sequence data and 100 million to 120 million unique TCR beta sequences obtained from roughly 180 million T cells. About 310 gigabases of sequencing data and approximately 85 million unique TCR sequences were included in an early release covering around 600 HLA-typed donors. The genetic ancestry cluster associated with self-reported Caucasian donors included 65% to 90% of the 398 genotyped donors. The study aimed to test whether cataloging public T cell receptors could reveal signatures of past pathogen exposure. The T cell repertoires of around 670 subjects were profiled by immunosequencing and related to cytomegalovirus serostatus. Besides the first cohort of some 670 subjects, a separate validation cohort made up of 120 different subjects was used. High-throughput TCR immunosequencing, statistical association of individual TCRs with disease status, and machine learning were combined to predict cytomegalovirus infection status. A later analysis re-analyzed previously published TCR beta repertoires from about 730 donors and added high-resolution HLA genotyping to study TCR occurrence patterns. Rather than drawing on any new phenotypic data, the later analysis identified candidate immune exposures from TCR beta sequences and the way those sequences occurred across donors. In an earlier analysis of 587 of the donors, high-throughput TCR beta sequencing was used to judge whether each TCR beta V gene segment behaved as functional or pseudogenic. Alongside the repertoire data, information on donor age, sex, ethnicity and CMV serostatus was compiled. A later genetic analysis took genome-wide SNP genotypes for 398 of the 666 donors and used that subset as a discovery cohort. All discovery cohort repertoires had been generated on a single sequencing platform. HLA typing covered class I and class II loci at four-digit resolution. Typing coverage differed by locus: A, B, C, DRB1 and DQB1 were typed in about 629-640 donors, DQA1 in about 560, DPA1 in some 600, and DPB1 in 450 to 490. Because of strong linkage in the cohort, 5 or 6 DR-DQ haplotypes were treated as single units for association and clustering. On average, 235,054 unique TCR beta nucleotide sequences were sequenced per donor among 350 to 400 genotyped donors of the cohort, with roughly 20% of those sequences being non-productive.

Overall study outcomes, separate from this receptor: The authors suggested that the approach could potentially be extended to other disease states and immunological phenotypes. A later analysis found that HLA-associated TCR beta chains were more clonally expanded and had lower generation probabilities than equally common non-associated chains. Specific HLA alleles were associated with roughly 17,000 TCR beta sequences at a false discovery rate of 0.05 in a later analysis. A later genetic analysis associated a missense DCLRE1C variant with V-gene and J-gene trimming of TCR beta chains, and an independent cohort replicated the association. A further reported finding was that TCR beta sequences accurately predicted the HLA-A and HLA-B alleles for most subjects in the first cohort. Strong co-occurrence of HLA alleles, especially DR and DQ, made assigning TCR associations to individual alleles difficult. Cytomegalovirus status was reported to be diagnosed by the classifier with high specificity and sensitivity in both the original and validation cohorts. The presence/absence analyses assumed that sequencing depth was roughly uniform across donors, and that assumption may not be true. The sequencing pipeline was judged likely to have produced a cluster of highly shared sequence variants as a technical artifact. In a later analysis, several top co-occurrence clusters were reported to appear linked to parvovirus B19, influenza, CMV and Epstein-Barr virus. Only TCR beta chains were sequenced in this cohort, and the absence of alpha or paired-chain data limited detectable features. Correlated functional status among segregating V segments might be attributable to linkage disequilibrium, but an unknown experimental factor could not be ruled out. While some public TCRs were present in many individuals, most TCR sequences turned up only very rarely across donors. According to a later genetic analysis, donors in an Asian-associated ancestry cluster had fewer N-insertions in productive TCRs than the approximately 700-donor mean. A total of 150 to 200 TCR beta chains were listed by the study as associated with cytomegalovirus. Because HLA typing was missing for some donors at each locus, association tests included only the typed subset. Because counts were too low, roughly 16 rarely observed V segments, including chromosome 9 orphons, were excluded from the earlier analysis of several hundred of the donors. According to a later analysis, TCR association rates differed among HLA loci, with DRB1 alleles showing the most associated TCRs and HLA-C alleles showing the fewest. An earlier analysis of 587 of the donors showed that most TCR beta V segments appeared in productive rearrangements either about 87% or about 30% of the time, which broadly matched IMGT annotations. In vitro tests confirmed that three of the cytomegalovirus-associated TCR beta chains recognize cytomegalovirus antigens. Some IMGT-functional V segments, including TRBV6-2 and TRBV6-3, could not be told apart with the 87-base-pair reads, so those segments were excluded. CMV serostatus was the only immune exposure information available for the cohort. A later analysis found that most CMV-associated TCR beta chains appeared HLA-restricted, with HLA associations seemingly driven largely by CMV exposure.

The cohort was made up of 500 to 850 healthy bone marrow donors. At the time of sampling, all cohort members were nominally healthy, though unrecorded immune exposures were likely present. The donor tested CMV seronegative and was one of the 352 seronegative cohort members. A peripheral blood sample was provided by each donor, and peripheral blood mononuclear cells were used for TCR beta sequencing. Genomic DNA extraction from the blood cell samples was performed with the Qiagen DNeasy Blood Extraction Kit. V was cut back by 8 bases and J by 8 bases, leaving a gap of 18 bases between them. The CDR3 sequence holds 13 residues, the cysteine and phenylalanine included. Kept here is only the CDR3 DNA, which spans 39 bases and is read in frame from base 1. CDR1 SGHAT and CDR2 FQNNGV are derived from the germline V gene.

Specimen: PBMCs. This sequence uses TRBV11-2 and TRBJ1-1; perhaps TRBD1 is the D gene, with 6 bases matching. The clonotype was recovered from a girl aged 2-10 years in good health and CMV-seronegative. The CDR3 protein sequence reads: CASGPRGPEEAFF. Read as DNA, the sequence is TGTGCCAGCGGTCCGCGGGGGCCAGAGGAAGCTTTCTTT.